The present TCR beta chain was sequenced within a study of low-dose radiotherapy and immunotherapy resistance in tumors (dated by TCRdb to the early 2020s). Some background on the complete study: Patients in Cohort 1 were given 0.5 Gy per fraction every 2 weeks, and the prescribed total PTV dose was 6.5 Gy. Patients were given nivolumab as a 240 mg flat dose every two weeks and ipilimumab at 1 mg/kg every six weeks, with both drugs delivered intravenously. Patients in Cohort 2 were given 1 Gy per fraction every two weeks, for a total of 13 Gy across 26 weeks. Every two weeks, patients got intravenous cyclophosphamide at 200 mg/m2, given one day ahead of each radiation and immunotherapy administration. Aspirin 300 mg was taken orally once daily by patients for four cycles, starting on cycle 1 day 1. Eight patients were included in the translational analysis: three from the first dose cohort and the first five from the second dose cohort. Randomization of trial participants into treatment groups was not performed.

The instrument was an Illumina HiSeq 2500. To make first-strand cDNA, Superscript III was used along with a set of TRAV- and TRBV-specific primers so that both the TCRalpha and TCRbeta chains were covered. A roughly 19-cycle PCR with Phusion amplified the TCRs, pairing a constant-region primer with the adapter that was attached to the V primers. The MessageAmp II aRNA Amplification Kit was used to amplify the isolated mRNA, with in vitro transcription run for approximately 15 hours at 37 degrees C. The Dynabeads mRNA DIRECT Purification Kit was used to isolate the mRNA for TCR sequencing. A second roughly 27-cycle Phusion PCR added indexed Illumina adapters, and products were purified with AMPure XP beads. Per the authors' processing: Custom Perl scripts pooled TCR sequences encoding the same protein, removed out-of-frame sequences and computed each clonotype's abundance. Any TCR sequence backed by just one read was left out of the analysis. Among the metrics used to describe the repertoires were Shannon entropy, Gini index, clonality, richness, and the frequency of TCRs shared between repertoires. TCRdb trimmed the raw reads at Q25, called clones with MiXCR and kept productive beta chains. Every distinct CDR3 protein forms one entry, paired with its most common genes and DNA. Here the V and J calls rest on TCRdb's processing, not on the authors' analysis. Here the sample has around 60,000 distinct CDR3 sequences; around 23% occur a single time. The ten largest clones take up 6.5% to 8% of the sample.

CDR1 and CDR2 (SGDLS, YYNGEE) derive from the germline V gene. The CDR3 holds 15 amino acids from the cysteine to the phenylalanine. Just CDR3 DNA is preserved here, 45 bases in frame from base 1. V and J are truncated by 0 bases and 0 bases respectively, leaving an intervening sequence of 8 bases. This clonotype was found many times. Its antigen has not been determined. No per-base quality is available; no much larger clone lies one base away. In the paper's terms, the time point label means: after trial treatment. In light of the paper, this sample's treatment or condition label describes: LDRT plus nivolumab, ipilimumab, low-dose cyclophosphamide and aspirin (RACIN trial). Donors were enrolled in RACIN, a single-arm phase I dose-escalation trial in which nivolumab, ipilimumab, aspirin, low-dose cyclophosphamide and low-dose radiotherapy were combined. To be eligible, a patient needed to have an advanced solid tumor that was TIL-negative.

The chain was built from TRBV9 and TRBJ2-3; no D gene can be assigned with confidence. This receptor was identified in a male donor with prostate cancer. The input for sequencing was PBMCs, taken after low-dose radiotherapy plus immunotherapy. For the CDR3, the sequence is CASSVGSTSTDTQYF. The DNA sequence is TGTGCCAGCAGCGTAGGGTCAACTAGCACAGATACGCAGTATTTT.